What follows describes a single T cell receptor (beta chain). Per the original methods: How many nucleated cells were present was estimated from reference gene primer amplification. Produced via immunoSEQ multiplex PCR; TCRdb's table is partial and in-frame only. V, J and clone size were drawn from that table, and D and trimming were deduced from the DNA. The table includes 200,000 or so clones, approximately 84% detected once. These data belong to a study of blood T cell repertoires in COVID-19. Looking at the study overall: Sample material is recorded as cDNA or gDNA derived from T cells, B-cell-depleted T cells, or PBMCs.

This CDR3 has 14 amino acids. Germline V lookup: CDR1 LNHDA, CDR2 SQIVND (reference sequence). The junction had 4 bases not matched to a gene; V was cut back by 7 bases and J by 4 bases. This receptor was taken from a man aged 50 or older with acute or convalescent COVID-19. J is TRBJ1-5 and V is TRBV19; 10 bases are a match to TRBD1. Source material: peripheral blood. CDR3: CASKLGQGNQPQHF. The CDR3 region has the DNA TGTGCCAGTAAACTGGGACAGGGGAATCAGCCCCAGCATTTT.